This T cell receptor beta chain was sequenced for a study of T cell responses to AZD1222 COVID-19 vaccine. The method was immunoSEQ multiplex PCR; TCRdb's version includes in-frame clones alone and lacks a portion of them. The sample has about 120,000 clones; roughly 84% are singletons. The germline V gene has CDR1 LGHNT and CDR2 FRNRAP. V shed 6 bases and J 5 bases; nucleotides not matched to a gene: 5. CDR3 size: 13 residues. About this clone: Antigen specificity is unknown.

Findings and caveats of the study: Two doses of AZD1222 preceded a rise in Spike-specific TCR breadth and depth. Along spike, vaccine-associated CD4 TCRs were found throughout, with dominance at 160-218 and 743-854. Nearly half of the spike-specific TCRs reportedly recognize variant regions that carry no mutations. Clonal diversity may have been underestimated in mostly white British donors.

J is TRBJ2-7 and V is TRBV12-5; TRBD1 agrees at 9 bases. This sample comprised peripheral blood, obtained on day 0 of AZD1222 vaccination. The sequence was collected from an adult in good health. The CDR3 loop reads CASGRDRADEQYF. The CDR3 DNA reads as TGTGCTAGTGGCCGGGACAGGGCCGACGAGCAGTACTTC.